The 13 T cell receptor beta chains listed next were all sequenced from one sample in a study of T cell responses to AZD1222 COVID-19 vaccine. Libraries were prepared by immunoSEQ multiplex PCR; TCRdb keeps only in-frame clonotypes and omits some of them. The top ten clones hold 3% to 3.5% of a sample with about 150,000 clones, around 90% of them seen once. The sample consisted of peripheral blood, taken 28 days after the second AZD1222 dose. The receptors were sampled from an adult who received the AZD1222 COVID-19 vaccine.

This chain connects TRBV29-1 to TRBJ1-2; 7 nucleotides agree with TRBD1. Germline assignment: CDR1 SQVTM and CDR2 ANQGSEA. The CDR3 runs 15 residues. V shed 0 bases, J shed 6 bases, and the junction held 10 bases outside the gene matches. The CDR3 loop reads CSVEDRGRGIDGYTF. The CDR3 DNA sequence: TGCAGCGTTGAAGATCGGGGCAGGGGGATTGATGGCTACACCTTC.

This clone turned up a few times. The chain employs TRBV27 and TRBJ2-1, with 9 bases that match TRBD2. The V segment lost 5 bases and the J segment 4 bases; nucleotides outside the gene matches: 12. The germline CDR1 and CDR2 sequences are MNHEY and SMNVEV (reference sequence). CDR3 length: 17 residues. CDR3 sequence reads: CASSPLGSGSSYNEQFF. CDR3 DNA sequence: TGTGCCAGCAGTCCCCTGGGTAGCGGGAGTAGTTACAATGAGCAGTTCTTC.

This rearrangement joins TRBV27 to TRBJ2-7; no clear D gene. This CDR3 spans 13 amino acids. V was trimmed by 9 bases and J by 4 bases, leaving 16 bases between them. The V gene's germline CDR1 is MNHEY and CDR2 SMNVEV (reference sequence). CDR3 sequence (DNA): TGTGCCAGTGCCTTTGCCAGCCGATACGAGCAGTACTTC. It is translated as CASAFASRYEQYF.

Remarks on this clone: Other DNA sequences from this sample encode an identical CDR3 as well. V usage is TRBV28 and J usage is TRBJ1-4; no firm D call. This CDR3 is built from 15 residues. Germline V gene lookup returns CDR1 MDHEN and CDR2 SYDVKM. Deletions cut 3 bases from V and 2 bases from J, with 10 bases between. The CDR3 coding sequence is TGTGCCAGCAGTTTGGGAGGGTGGACTAATGAAAAACTGTTTTTT. It translates to CASSLGGWTNEKLFF.

The rearrangement joins TRBV5-1 to TRBJ1-1; tentative D call: TRBD1 (5 bases). Trimming shortened V by 4 bases and J by 3 bases, and 13 bases separated the two germline ends. CDR3 size: 14 residues. Germline V gives CDR1 SGHRS, CDR2 YFSETQ. DNA for the CDR3: TGCGCCAGCAGCGCGGGGGTAGGACACACTGAAGCTTTCTTT. Translating gives CASSAGVGHTEAFF.

This chain joins TRBV6-6 and TRBJ2-1; no clear D gene. The CDR3 runs to 13 residues. CDR1 MNHNY and CDR2 SVGAGI come from the germline V gene (reference sequence). V was shortened by 5 bases and J by 4 bases, with 9 bases between the two germline ends. The CDR3 nucleotides are TGTGCCAGCAGTCGTCTAGTTTACAATGAGCAGTTCTTC. Protein sequence: CASSRLVYNEQFF.

This chain connects TRBV7-9 to TRBJ2-1; 8 bases line up with TRBD2. V lost 5 bases, J lost 7 bases, and 10 bases stayed unmatched. Germline V CDR1 and CDR2: SEHNR, FQNEAQ (reference sequence). CDR3 length equals 15 residues. The DNA for the CDR3 is TGTGCCAGCAGCCGCCTGGGAGCGGGAGTAAATGAGCAGTTCTTC. Encoded protein: CASSRLGAGVNEQFF. Full variable domain (outside the CDR3, taken from reference TRBV7-9 and TRBJ2-1): DTGVSQNPRHKITKRGQNVTFRCDPISEHNRLYWYRQTLGQGPEFLTYFQNEAQLEKSRLLSDRFSAERPKGSFSTLEIQRTEQGDSAMYLCASSRLGAGVNEQFFGPGTRLTVL.

The chain joins TRBV7-9 to TRBJ2-7; D is possibly TRBD2 (5 bases). Germline loops: CDR1 SEHNR, CDR2 FQNEAQ (reference sequence). V was cut by 5 bases and J by 0 bases, with 17 bases left in between. The CDR3 consists of 16 residues. The CDR3 reads CASSTRGAQSSYEQYF. DNA for the CDR3: TGTGCCAGCAGCACCCGGGGAGCCCAGTCCTCCTACGAGCAGTACTTC.

The V call is TRBV10-2, the J call TRBJ1-1, with D perhaps TRBD1 (5 bases). This CDR3 is 15 amino acids long. Per germline, CDR1 WSHSY and CDR2 SAAADI. V gave up 6 bases and J gave up 1 base, with 15 bases separating them. The CDR3 bases are TGCGCCAGCAGGGGGGGGACGGGGGAGAACACTGAAGCTTTCTTT. Translated: CASRGGTGENTEAFF.

The chain couples TRBV7-8 to TRBJ2-1; D possibly corresponds to TRBD2 (6 bases). The V end was cut by 1 base, the J end by 15 bases, with 16 bases between. Germline loops: CDR1 SGHVS, CDR2 FQNEAQ. CDR3 size: 13 residues. The CDR3: CASSLVGPGVLFF. The CDR3 DNA sequence: TGTGCCAGCAGCTTAGTAGGACCGGGAGTACTGTTCTTC.

This clone was seen a few times. This chain connects TRBV5-5 to TRBJ1-5; D might be TRBD1 (6 bases). In germline, CDR1 is SGHKS, CDR2 YYEKEE (reference sequence). The CDR3 covers 18 residues. V was shortened by 4 bases and J by 4 bases, with 24 bases between the two germline ends. CDR3 residues: CASSPTTGIGGKNQPQHF. The CDR3, as DNA: TGTGCCAGCAGCCCTACCACAGGGATCGGGGGGAAGAATCAGCCCCAGCATTTT.

This chain links TRBV3-1 (or the pseudogene TRBV3-2) with TRBJ2-5; 16 nucleotides align to TRBD2. The V segment lost 5 bases and the J segment 5 bases; nucleotides outside the gene matches: 14. This CDR3 is built from 19 residues. Germline CDR1 and CDR2: LGHDT and YNNKEL (reference sequence). The CDR3 DNA follows: TGTGCCAGCAGCTCTTTGGGACTAGCGGGAGGGCGTAGGGGGGAGACCCAGTACTTC. Translated: CASSSLGLAGGRRGETQYF.

V is TRBV7-6 and J is TRBJ2-1, with unresolved D. CDR3 length: 14 residues. Germline V gene sequence: CDR1 SGHVS, CDR2 FNYEAQ. Trimming shortened V by 2 bases and J by 8 bases, and 13 bases separated the two germline ends. CDR3 residues: CASSLYPYGDEQFF. In DNA, the CDR3 is TGTGCCAGCAGCTTATACCCCTATGGGGATGAGCAGTTCTTC.